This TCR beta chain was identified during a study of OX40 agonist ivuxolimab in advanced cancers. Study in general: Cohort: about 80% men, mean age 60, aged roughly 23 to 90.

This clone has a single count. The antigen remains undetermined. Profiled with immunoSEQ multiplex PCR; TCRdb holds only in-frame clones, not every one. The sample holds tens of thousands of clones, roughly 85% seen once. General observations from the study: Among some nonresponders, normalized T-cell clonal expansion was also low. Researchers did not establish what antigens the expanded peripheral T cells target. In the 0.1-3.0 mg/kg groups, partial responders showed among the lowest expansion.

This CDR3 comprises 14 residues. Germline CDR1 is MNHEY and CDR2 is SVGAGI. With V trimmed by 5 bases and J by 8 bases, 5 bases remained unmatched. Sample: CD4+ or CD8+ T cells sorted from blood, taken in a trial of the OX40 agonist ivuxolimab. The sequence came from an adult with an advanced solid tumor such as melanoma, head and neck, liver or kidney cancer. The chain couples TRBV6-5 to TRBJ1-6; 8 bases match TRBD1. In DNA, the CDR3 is TGTGCCAGCAGTCAAGACAGGGGCTATTCACCCCTCCACTTT. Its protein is CASSQDRGYSPLHF.